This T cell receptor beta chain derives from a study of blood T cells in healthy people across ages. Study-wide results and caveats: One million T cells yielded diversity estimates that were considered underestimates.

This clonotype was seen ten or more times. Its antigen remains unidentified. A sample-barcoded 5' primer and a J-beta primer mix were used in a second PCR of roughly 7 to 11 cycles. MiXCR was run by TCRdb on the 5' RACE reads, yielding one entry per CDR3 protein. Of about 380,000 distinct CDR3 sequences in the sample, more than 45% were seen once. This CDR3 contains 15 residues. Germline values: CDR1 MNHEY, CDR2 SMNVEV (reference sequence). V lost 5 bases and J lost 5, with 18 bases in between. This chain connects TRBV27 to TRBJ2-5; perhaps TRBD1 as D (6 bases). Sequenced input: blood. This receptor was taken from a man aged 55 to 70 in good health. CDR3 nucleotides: TGTGCCAGCAGTCGCCCGGGCAGGGGTAGGGAGACCCAGTACTTC. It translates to CASSRPGRGRETQYF.